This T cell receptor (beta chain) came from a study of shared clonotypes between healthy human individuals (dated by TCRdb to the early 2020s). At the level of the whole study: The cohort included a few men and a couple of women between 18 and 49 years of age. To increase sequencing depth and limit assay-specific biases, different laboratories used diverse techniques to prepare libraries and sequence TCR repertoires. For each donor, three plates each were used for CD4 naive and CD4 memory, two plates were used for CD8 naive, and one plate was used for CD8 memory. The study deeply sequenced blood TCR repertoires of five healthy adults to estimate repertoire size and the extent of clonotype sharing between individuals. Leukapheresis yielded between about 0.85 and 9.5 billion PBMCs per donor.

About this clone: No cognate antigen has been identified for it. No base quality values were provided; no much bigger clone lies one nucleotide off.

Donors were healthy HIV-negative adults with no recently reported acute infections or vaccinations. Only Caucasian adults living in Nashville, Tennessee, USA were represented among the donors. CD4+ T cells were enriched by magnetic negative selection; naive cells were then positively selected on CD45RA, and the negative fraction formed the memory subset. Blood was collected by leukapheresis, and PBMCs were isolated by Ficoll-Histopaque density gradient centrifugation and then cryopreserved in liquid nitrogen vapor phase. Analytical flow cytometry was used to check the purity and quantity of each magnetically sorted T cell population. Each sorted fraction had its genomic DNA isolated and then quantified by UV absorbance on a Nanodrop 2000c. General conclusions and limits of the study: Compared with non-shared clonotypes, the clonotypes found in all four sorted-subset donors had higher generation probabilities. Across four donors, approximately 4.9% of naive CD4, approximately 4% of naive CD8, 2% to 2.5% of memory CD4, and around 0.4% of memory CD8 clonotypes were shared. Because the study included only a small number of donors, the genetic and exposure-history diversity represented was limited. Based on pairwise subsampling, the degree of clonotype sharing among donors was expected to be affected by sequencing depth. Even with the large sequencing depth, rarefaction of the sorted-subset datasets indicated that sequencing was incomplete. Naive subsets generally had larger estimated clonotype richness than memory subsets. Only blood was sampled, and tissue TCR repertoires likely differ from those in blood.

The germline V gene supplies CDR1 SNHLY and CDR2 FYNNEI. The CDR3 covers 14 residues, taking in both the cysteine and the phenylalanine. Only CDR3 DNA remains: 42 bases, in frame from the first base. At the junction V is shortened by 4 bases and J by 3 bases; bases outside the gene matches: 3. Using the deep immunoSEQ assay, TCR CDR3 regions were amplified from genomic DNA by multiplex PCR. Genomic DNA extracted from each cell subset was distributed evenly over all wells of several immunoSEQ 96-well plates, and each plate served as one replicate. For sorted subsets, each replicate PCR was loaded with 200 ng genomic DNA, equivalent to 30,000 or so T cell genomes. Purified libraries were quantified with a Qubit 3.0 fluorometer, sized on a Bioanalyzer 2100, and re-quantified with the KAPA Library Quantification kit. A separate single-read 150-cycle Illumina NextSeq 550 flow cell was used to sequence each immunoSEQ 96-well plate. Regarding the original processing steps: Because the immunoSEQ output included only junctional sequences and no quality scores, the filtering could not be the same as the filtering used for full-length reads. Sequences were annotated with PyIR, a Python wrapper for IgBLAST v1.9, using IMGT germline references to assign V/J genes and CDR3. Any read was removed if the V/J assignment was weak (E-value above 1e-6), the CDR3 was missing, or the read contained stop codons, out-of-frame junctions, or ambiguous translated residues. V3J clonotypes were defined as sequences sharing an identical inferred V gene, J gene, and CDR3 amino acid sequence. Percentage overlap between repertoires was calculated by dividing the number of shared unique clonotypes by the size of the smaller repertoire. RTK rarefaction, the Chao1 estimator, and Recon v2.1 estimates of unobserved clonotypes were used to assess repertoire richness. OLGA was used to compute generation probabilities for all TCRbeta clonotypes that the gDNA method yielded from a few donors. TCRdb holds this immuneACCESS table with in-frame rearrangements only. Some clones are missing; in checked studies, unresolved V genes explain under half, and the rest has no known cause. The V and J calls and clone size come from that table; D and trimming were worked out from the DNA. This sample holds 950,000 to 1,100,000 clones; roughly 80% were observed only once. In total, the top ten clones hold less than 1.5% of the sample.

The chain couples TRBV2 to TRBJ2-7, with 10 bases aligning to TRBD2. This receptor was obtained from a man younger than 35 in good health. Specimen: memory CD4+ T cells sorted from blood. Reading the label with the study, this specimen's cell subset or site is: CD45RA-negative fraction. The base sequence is TGTGCCAGCAGTGGAGCGGGGGGGCTCTACGAGCAGTACTTC. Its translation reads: CASSGAGGLYEQYF.